Below are 24 T cell receptor beta chains sequenced from a single sample in a study of cytomegalovirus exposure and HLA in healthy donors. The study ran its PCR with 60 Vbeta and 13 Jbeta primers. Assay: immunoSEQ multiplex PCR; the TCRdb copy retains only in-frame clones and omits some. The table has around 100,000 clones, around 78% seen once. The sample comprised PBMCs. These receptors originate from a woman between 40 and 50 years old in good health and CMV-seropositive.

V gene TRBV29-1 combines with J gene TRBJ2-7; no firm D call. V was clipped by 4 bases and J by 3 bases, with 7 bases between them. The V gene's germline CDR1 is SQVTM and CDR2 ANQGSEA. CDR3 length equals 11 residues. CDR3 protein: CSVGDVYEQYF. The CDR3 coding sequence is TGCAGCGTTGGCGATGTCTACGAGCAGTACTTC.

V and J are TRBV5-5 and TRBJ1-4; 7 nucleotides match TRBD1. With V trimmed by 2 bases and J by 6 bases, 4 bases remained unmatched. Germline CDR1 is SGHKS and CDR2 is YYEKEE (reference sequence). The length of the CDR3 is 14 residues. CDR3 amino acids: CASSFQGGDEKLFF. CDR3 nucleotides: TGTGCCAGCAGCTTCCAGGGGGGTGATGAAAAACTGTTTTTT.

The chain combines TRBV6-6 with TRBJ1-5; 8 bases line up with TRBD1. There are 15 residues in the CDR3. From germline, CDR1 is MNHNY and CDR2 SVGAGI (reference sequence). V lost 6 bases to trimming and J lost 2 bases; unmatched junction nucleotides: 6. CDR3 region: CASRVGTGGNQPQHF. The CDR3 DNA reads TGTGCCAGCAGGGTTGGGACAGGCGGCAATCAGCCCCAGCATTTT.

This chain joins TRBV25-1 and TRBJ2-1, with TRBD2 as a possible D gene (6 bases). Germline values: CDR1 MGHDK, CDR2 SYGVNS. V was trimmed by 6 bases and J by 6 bases, leaving 18 bases between them. The CDR3 spans 15 residues. CDR3 sequence reads: CASSASGSLSNEQFF. CDR3 bases: TGTGCCAGCAGCGCAAGCGGGTCTTTAAGCAATGAGCAGTTCTTC.

As to this clone: One end of the junction fails to match germline, which may point to a read error. The chain joins TRBV18 to TRBJ1-2, with D uncertain. This CDR3 has 15 amino acids. The germline CDR1 and CDR2 sequences are KGHSH and LQKENI. CDR3 in DNA: TGTGCCAGCTCACCACCAACGGGGAGTGGCTATGGCTACCCCTTC. Translation gives CASSPPTGSGYGYPF. The full variable domain, its missing parts supplied by reference TRBV18 and TRBJ1-2, is NAGVMQNPRHLVRRRGQEARLRCSPMKGHSHVYWYRQLPEEGLKFMVYLQKENIIDESGMPKERFSAEFPKEGPSILRIQQVVRGDSAAYFCASSPPTGSGYGYPFGSGTRLTVV.

This clone appeared a few times. The chain has TRBV7-9 and TRBJ2-2; D might be TRBD1 (5 bases). The V gene's germline CDR1 is SEHNR and CDR2 FQNEAQ (reference sequence). V was trimmed by 3 bases and J by 4 bases, leaving 9 bases between them. CDR3 length: 14 amino acids. The CDR3 DNA sequence: TGTGCCAGCAGCTTTTGGCAGGGCACCGGGGAGCTGTTTTTT. It codes for CASSFWQGTGELFF.

This clone was counted only a few times. The CDR3 is CASTTGQGVRQPQHF. CDR3 DNA: TGTGCCAGTACCACGGGACAGGGGGTGAGGCAGCCCCAGCATTTT. The chain employs TRBV19 and TRBJ1-5; TRBD1 matches 11 bases. The V segment lost 7 bases and the J segment 7 bases; nucleotides outside the gene matches: 9. The V gene's germline CDR1 is LNHDA and CDR2 SQIVND (reference sequence). This CDR3 contains 15 residues.

The chain recombines TRBV6-5 with TRBJ2-5; D may be TRBD2 (5 bases). Trimming stripped 0 bases from V and 2 bases from J, with 10 bases between. The length of the CDR3 is 15 residues. Germline V CDR1 and CDR2: MNHEY, SVGAGI. CDR3 DNA: TGTGCCAGCAGTTACTCGAATTCGGGGCAAGAGACCCAGTACTTC. This encodes CASSYSNSGQETQYF.

V and J are TRBV15 and TRBJ2-7; the D gene is possibly TRBD2 (6 bases). Between the trimmed V and J ends, which lost 0 bases and 6 bases, there was a span of 21 bases. The CDR3 loop spans 17 amino acids. CDR1 is LNHNV and CDR2 is YYDKDF in the germline V gene (reference sequence). The CDR3 DNA reads as TGTGCCACCAGCAGAGATCTTGTCGGGAGTGGCCCCATCGAGCAGTACTTC. Protein product: CATSRDLVGSGPIEQYF. The variable domain in full, completed from reference TRBV15 and TRBJ2-7, reads DAMVIQNPRYQVTQFGKPVTLSCSQTLNHNVMYWYQQKSSQAPKLLFHYYDKDFNNEADTPDNFQSRRPNTSFCFLDIRSPGLGDTAMYLCATSRDLVGSGPIEQYFGPGTRLTVT.

CDR3 protein: CASSLASPSYEQYF. The CDR3 DNA is TGTGCCAGCAGCTTAGCTTCTCCGAGCTACGAGCAGTACTTC. The genes are TRBV7-6 and TRBJ2-7; D unresolved. CDR1 is SGHVS, CDR2 FNYEAQ, per germline. This CDR3 is 14 amino acids long. Trimming stripped 0 bases from V and 3 bases from J, with 9 bases between. The full variable domain, completed using reference TRBV7-6 and TRBJ2-7, is GAGVSQSPRYKVTKRGQDVALRCDPISGHVSLYWYRQALGQGPEFLTYFNYEAQQDKSGLPNDRFSAERPEGSISTLTIQRTEQRDSAMYRCASSLASPSYEQYFGPGTRLTVT.

V gene TRBV13 combines with J gene TRBJ2-3; 9 bases agree with TRBD1. CDR3 length: 15 residues. The germline V gene has CDR1 PRHDT and CDR2 FYEKMQ (reference sequence). Trimming cost V 5 bases and J 6 bases; bases outside gene matches: 9. CDR3 loop: CASSPHDRGGDTQYF. DNA of the CDR3: TGTGCCAGCAGCCCACATGACAGGGGGGGGGATACGCAGTATTTT.

V is TRBV11-2 and J is TRBJ2-5, with 9 bases aligning to TRBD2. The J call may be wrong; the DNA end is better matched by TRBJ2-7. The V gene's germline CDR1 is SGHAT and CDR2 FQNNGV. This CDR3 has 17 amino acids. CDR3 loop: CASSLYVASGIFYEQYF. Here the CDR3 DNA reads TGTGCCAGCAGCTTATACGTGGCTAGCGGGATATTCTACGAGCAGTACTTC.

The V gene is TRBV10-3, the J gene TRBJ2-3, with 8 bases matching TRBD1. The CDR3 is 14 amino acids. Trimming at V came to 4 bases and at J to 5 bases, leaving 5 bases not matched to a gene. The germline V gene encodes CDR1 ENHRY and CDR2 SYGVKD. This CDR3 reads CAISVGRGQDTQYF. CDR3 nucleotide sequence: TGTGCCATCAGTGTTGGCAGGGGGCAAGATACGCAGTATTTT.

This clone has just one count. The rearrangement uses TRBV15 and TRBJ1-2, with D possibly being TRBD1 (6 bases). V was pared by 7 bases and J by 6 bases, with 15 bases between. The germline V gene has CDR1 LNHNV and CDR2 YYDKDF (reference sequence). The CDR3 sequence is 13 residues long. The chain's CDR3 is CATKGESVNGYTF. The CDR3 DNA follows: TGTGCCACCAAGGGGGAGTCTGTGAATGGCTACACCTTC.

This chain links TRBV11-3 with TRBJ2-2; possibly TRBD1 for D (5 bases). Trimming cost V 3 bases and J 3 bases, with 11 bases left between them. CDR1 and CDR2 from the germline V gene are SGHNT and YENEEA. This CDR3 contains 15 residues. The CDR3: CASSFDEGDTGELFF. The CDR3 DNA reads as TGTGCCAGCAGCTTCGACGAAGGGGACACCGGGGAGCTGTTTTTT.

This clone was picked up a small number of times. This chain uses TRBV5-4 with TRBJ1-3; D is possibly TRBD1 (5 bases). Germline V gene lookup returns CDR1 SGHNT and CDR2 YYREEE (reference sequence). This CDR3 spans 17 amino acids. Trimming took off 0 bases at V and 3 bases at J, with 16 bases between the two ends. This CDR3 reads CASSLDATEPGGNTIYF. CDR3 DNA: TGTGCCAGCAGCTTGGACGCGACAGAGCCTGGTGGAAACACCATATATTTT. Complete variable domain (other parts from reference TRBV5-4 and TRBJ1-3): ETGVTQSPTHLIKTRGQQVTLRCSSQSGHNTVSWYQQALGQGPQFIFQYYREEENGRGNFPPRFSGLQFPNYSSELNVNALELDDSALYLCASSLDATEPGGNTIYFGEGSWLTVV.

The chain carries TRBV29-1 and TRBJ1-2, with 10 bases aligning to TRBD1. This CDR3 comprises 14 residues. The germline V gene has CDR1 SQVTM and CDR2 ANQGSEA. V lost 4 bases to trimming and J lost 6 bases; unmatched junction nucleotides: 8. DNA for the CDR3: TGCAGCGTTGTGCGGACAGGGGGTTTTGATGGCTACACCTTC. Translation: CSVVRTGGFDGYTF.

This clone occurred a few times. The CDR3 bases are TGTGCCAGCACCCTCCCCTTTAGTTACAATGAGCAGTTCTTC. Amino acid sequence: CASTLPFSYNEQFF. The chain employs TRBV7-2 and TRBJ2-1, with D uncertain. Germline values: CDR1 SGHTA, CDR2 FQGNSA. This CDR3 has 14 residues. V was clipped by 7 bases and J by 4 bases, with 14 bases between them.

This clone showed up just a few times. The genes are TRBV28 and TRBJ1-3, with a possible D match to TRBD1 (6 bases). This CDR3 is 17 amino acids long. Germline CDR1 reads MDHEN; CDR2 reads SYDVKM. The germline V and J ends were trimmed by 1 base and 0 bases, with 13 bases remaining between them. For the CDR3, the DNA is TGTGCCAGCAGTTTATCTTTTAACAGGGCCTCTGGAAACACCATATATTTT. It translates to CASSLSFNRASGNTIYF.

The V and J genes are TRBV9 and TRBJ2-7, with 9 positions matching TRBD2. The V and J ends lost 2 bases and 5 bases, in that order; junction bases with no gene match: 5. The CDR3 sequence is 14 residues long. The germline gives CDR1 SGDLS, CDR2 YYNGEE. CDR3 coding DNA: TGTGCCAGCAGCGTGGGACTAGCTAGCCACGAGCAGTACTTC. This encodes CASSVGLASHEQYF.

The chain employs TRBV7-2 and TRBJ1-6, with 9 positions matching TRBD1. The CDR3 length is 15 residues. CDR1 is SGHTA, CDR2 FQGNSA, per germline. J was trimmed by 7 bases and V by 1 base; bases with no gene match: 2. The CDR3 sequence: CASSLGGTGNSPLHF. CDR3 coding DNA: TGTGCCAGCAGCTTAGGAGGGACAGGGAATTCACCCCTCCACTTT.

The V call is TRBV14, the J call TRBJ2-5; 9 positions match TRBD1. Germline V lookup: CDR1 SGHDN, CDR2 FVKESK. Germline trimming cut 2 bases from V and 5 bases from J; bases unmatched to any gene: 3. CDR3 length: 14 residues. CDR3 in amino acids: CASSQNRGRETQYF. In DNA form, the CDR3 reads TGTGCCAGCAGCCAAAACAGGGGGCGGGAGACCCAGTACTTC.

The chain is built from TRBV28 and TRBJ2-7; D is possibly TRBD2 (6 bases). The V and J ends lost 3 bases and 0 bases respectively, with 15 bases between them. The CDR3 is made up of 16 amino acids. Per the germline V gene, CDR1 is MDHEN and CDR2 is SYDVKM. CDR3 nucleotides: TGTGCCAGCAGTTTGCAAAAGGTCGGGAGCTCCTACGAGCAGTACTTC. It specifies CASSLQKVGSSYEQYF.

The CDR3 DNA follows: TGTGCCAGCAGCCAGGACAGGGTAGCCGGGGAGCTGTTTTTT. This encodes CASSQDRVAGELFF. The gene calls are TRBV7-9 and TRBJ2-2; 8 bases fit TRBD1. The V and J ends lost 5 bases and 6 bases, in that order; junction bases with no gene match: 5. The CDR3 consists of 14 residues. CDR1 is SEHNR and CDR2 is FQNEAQ in the germline V gene (reference sequence). The full variable domain, completed using reference TRBV7-9 and TRBJ2-2, is DTGVSQNPRHKITKRGQNVTFRCDPISEHNRLYWYRQTLGQGPEFLTYFQNEAQLEKSRLLSDRFSAERPKGSFSTLEIQRTEQGDSAMYLCASSQDRVAGELFFGEGSRLTVL.